The 29 T cell receptor beta chains listed next were all sequenced from one sample in a study of blood T cell repertoires in COVID-19. Repertoires were generated with immunoSEQ multiplex PCR, while TCRdb's copy carries only in-frame clones and drops some. The table records roughly 280,000 clones, about 90% of them present only once. What was sequenced was peripheral blood. Receptors were obtained from a woman aged 25 to 39 with COVID-19, enrolled during active disease.

J is TRBJ2-7 and V is TRBV28; D is perhaps TRBD2 (6 bases). Germline V gives CDR1 MDHEN, CDR2 SYDVKM. V lost 5 bases and J lost 0, with 14 bases in between. There are 15 residues in the CDR3. The CDR3 spells CASSATRGNSYEQYF. CDR3 coding DNA: TGTGCCAGCAGTGCCACGCGGGGCAACTCCTACGAGCAGTACTTC.

The chain combines TRBV12-3 or TRBV12-4 with TRBJ2-7; TRBD1 is a possible D gene (5 bases). Trimming pared 5 bases from V and 4 bases from J, leaving 12 bases between. This CDR3 is built from 13 residues. The CDR3 protein is CASSGAELYEQYF. CDR3 in DNA: TGTGCCAGCAGTGGGGCGGAGTTATACGAGCAGTACTTC.

The chain employs TRBV27 and TRBJ1-2; 7 nucleotides align to TRBD1. The germline CDR1 and CDR2 sequences are MNHEY and SMNVEV (reference sequence). Losses at the gene ends were 2 bases for V and 8 bases for J; bases not matched to a gene: 8. This CDR3 has 14 amino acids. CDR3 bases: TGTGCCAGCAGTTTAGGTAGGGGGCTTGGGGGCTACACCTTC. The encoded protein is CASSLGRGLGGYTF.

The rearrangement joins TRBV19 to TRBJ2-3, with TRBD2 identical over 10 bases. This CDR3 has 15 residues. V gave up 8 bases and J gave up 1 base; unmatched junction bases: 6. Per germline, CDR1 LNHDA and CDR2 SQIVND (reference sequence). The CDR3 nucleotides read TGTGCCAGTTCGAATCTAGCGGGAGGCACAGATACGCAGTATTTT. Translating gives CASSNLAGGTDTQYF.

For the CDR3, the DNA is TGTGCCAGTAGTACCCTGAAACAGGGGCAGTTCTTC. This translates into CASSTLKQGQFF. The J gene is TRBJ2-1, the V gene TRBV19; a possible D gene is TRBD1 (6 bases). The germline V gene encodes CDR1 LNHDA and CDR2 SQIVND (reference sequence). The germline V and J ends were trimmed by 4 bases and 12 bases, with 13 bases remaining between them. The CDR3 covers 12 residues.

This rearrangement joins TRBV7-9 to TRBJ2-7; TRBD2 is a possible D gene (6 bases). This CDR3 is 15 amino acids long. Trimming took off 4 bases at V and 3 bases at J, with 16 bases between the two ends. Germline CDR1 is SEHNR and CDR2 is FQNEAQ (reference sequence). DNA for the CDR3: TGTGCCAGCAGCTCCCGGGCAGGAGGGCACTACGAGCAGTACTTC. As protein: CASSSRAGGHYEQYF.

This clone was seen just once. The V call is TRBV6-6, the J call TRBJ2-5, with D possibly being TRBD2 (7 bases). Germline CDR1 is MNHNY and CDR2 is SVGAGI (reference sequence). The CDR3 has 15 amino acids. Trimming stripped 6 bases from V and 4 bases from J, with 18 bases between. The CDR3 sequence: CASRYLVRGPETQYF. CDR3 nucleotide sequence: TGTGCCAGCAGGTACCTGGTGCGGGGGCCAGAGACCCAGTACTTC.

The gene calls are TRBV4-3 and TRBJ1-1; a possible D gene is TRBD1 (6 bases). CDR3 size: 13 residues. The V gene's germline CDR1 is LGHNA and CDR2 YSLEER. The V end was cut by 5 bases, the J end by 5 bases, with 12 bases between. CDR3 sequence (DNA): TGCGCCAGCAGCATGAAACAGGGAACTGAAGCTTTCTTT. Its translation: CASSMKQGTEAFF.

This sequence joins TRBV3-1 (or the pseudogene TRBV3-2) and TRBJ2-2; D is uncertain. Trimming stripped 7 bases from V and 0 bases from J, with 6 bases between. Germline CDR1 and CDR2: LGHDT and YNNKEL (reference sequence). The CDR3 totals 13 residues. The CDR3 DNA sequence: TGTGCCAGCACTAAATCGAACACCGGGGAGCTGTTTTTT. Its translation is CASTKSNTGELFF.

The gene calls are TRBV19 and TRBJ2-7; D unclear. Germline CDR1 is LNHDA and CDR2 is SQIVND (reference sequence). The V end was cut by 4 bases, the J end by 6 bases, with 16 bases between. The CDR3 has 14 amino acids. CDR3 nucleotides: TGTGCCAGTAGTACCTCGCTTCTAGTCCCCGAGCAGTACTTC. Its protein product is CASSTSLLVPEQYF.

This rearrangement joins TRBV2 to TRBJ1-2, with TRBD1 identical over 9 bases. The germline gives CDR1 SNHLY, CDR2 FYNNEI. V lost 4 bases, J lost 8 bases, and 5 bases stayed unmatched. The CDR3 spans 13 residues. The CDR3 nucleotides read TGTGCCAGCAGTGGGGGACAGGGATACGGCTACACCTTC. It yields the protein CASSGGQGYGYTF.

J is TRBJ2-7 and V is TRBV11-3, with D perhaps TRBD2 (7 bases). Germline lookup yields CDR1 SGHNT and CDR2 YENEEA. Between the trimmed V and J ends, which lost 4 bases and 7 bases, there was a span of 11 bases. CDR3 size: 12 residues. Here the CDR3 reads CASSYREGEQYF. CDR3 in DNA: TGTGCCAGCAGCTACAGGGAGGGAGAGCAGTACTTC.

This clone has just a few counts. This chain links TRBV7-9 with TRBJ2-4; the D is unclear. The V gene's germline CDR1 is SEHNR and CDR2 FQNEAQ (reference sequence). The CDR3 sequence is 17 residues long. The V end was cut by 3 bases, the J end by 0 bases, with 15 bases between. The CDR3 spells CASSFTPENLAKNIQYF. CDR3 DNA sequence: TGTGCCAGCAGCTTCACGCCGGAGAACCTAGCCAAAAACATTCAGTACTTC.

The chain links TRBV29-1 to TRBJ2-3; no firm D call. This CDR3 contains 13 residues. From germline, CDR1 is SQVTM and CDR2 ANQGSEA. V lost 1 base to trimming and J lost 3 bases, with 8 bases between them. The CDR3 DNA follows: TGCAGCGTTGAAGCCCCCAGGACAGATACGCAGTATTTT. Translating it yields CSVEAPRTDTQYF.

The J gene is TRBJ2-7, the V gene TRBV5-4; perhaps TRBD2 as D (6 bases). Trimming removed 4 bases at V and 2 bases at J, with 16 bases between. The CDR3 spans 15 residues. CDR1 and CDR2 (germline): SGHNT, YYREEE (reference sequence). The CDR3, as DNA: TGTGCCAGCAGCCCGAGCACGCGCGGGGCCTACGAGCAGTACTTC. Translated, it gives CASSPSTRGAYEQYF. Combining the CDR3 with reference TRBV5-4 and TRBJ2-7 gives the whole variable domain ETGVTQSPTHLIKTRGQQVTLRCSSQSGHNTVSWYQQALGQGPQFIFQYYREEENGRGNFPPRFSGLQFPNYSSELNVNALELDDSALYLCASSPSTRGAYEQYFGPGTRLTVT.

The chain joins TRBV18 to TRBJ2-7; 8 bases map to TRBD1. The CDR3 contains 14 residues. The V gene's germline CDR1 is KGHSH and CDR2 LQKENI. The V segment lost 2 bases and the J segment 4 bases; nucleotides outside the gene matches: 4. CDR3 sequence (DNA): TGTGCCAGCTCACCAACCGGGACAGGTTACGAGCAGTACTTC. Its protein is CASSPTGTGYEQYF.

This chain connects TRBV7-6 to TRBJ2-7; tentative D call: TRBD2 (5 bases). Trimming left V 2 bases short and J 6 bases short, with 11 bases between. Germline V gene lookup returns CDR1 SGHVS and CDR2 FNYEAQ. The CDR3 is 13 amino acids. The chain's CDR3 is CASSLQRSSEQYF. The CDR3 nucleotides are TGTGCCAGCAGCTTACAGCGGTCGAGCGAGCAGTACTTC.

The chain is built from TRBV5-4 and TRBJ1-2, with 8 positions matching TRBD1. Germline-derived CDR1 and CDR2 are SGHNT and YYREEE (reference sequence). The length of the CDR3 is 14 residues. V gave up 0 bases and J gave up 8 bases; unmatched junction bases: 6. The CDR3 spells CASSLDRGGKGYTF. In DNA, the CDR3 is TGTGCCAGCAGCTTGGACAGGGGGGGAAAGGGCTACACCTTC. The full variable domain, completed using reference TRBV5-4 and TRBJ1-2, is ETGVTQSPTHLIKTRGQQVTLRCSSQSGHNTVSWYQQALGQGPQFIFQYYREEENGRGNFPPRFSGLQFPNYSSELNVNALELDDSALYLCASSLDRGGKGYTFGSGTRLTVV.

The chain links TRBV19 to TRBJ1-2; D remains unclear. The V gene lost 5 bases and the J gene lost 7 bases, with 11 bases spanning the gap. Germline-derived CDR1 and CDR2 are LNHDA and SQIVND (reference sequence). The CDR3 loop spans 12 amino acids. In nucleotides, the CDR3 is TGTGCCAGTAGTGAGGGCCTTGGTGGCTACACCTTC. The encoded protein is CASSEGLGGYTF.

This clone occurred once. The chain links TRBV5-1 to TRBJ1-5; D gene uncertain. The CDR3 extends over 14 amino acids. The V end lost 6 bases, the J end lost 2 bases, and 12 bases lay between the germline ends. Germline CDR1 and CDR2: SGHRS and YFSETQ. CDR3 DNA: TGCGCCAGCACCCCCGAGGGTGGCAATCAGCCCCAGCATTTT. Translating gives CASTPEGGNQPQHF.

The V and J genes are TRBV18 and TRBJ2-3; possible D gene TRBD1, 7 bases. This CDR3 contains 15 residues. V lost 1 base and J lost 4, with 12 bases in between. The V gene's germline CDR1 is KGHSH and CDR2 LQKENI. The CDR3, as DNA: TGTGCCAGCTCACCACGGCAGGGGGGCGCAGATACGCAGTATTTT. Its translation: CASSPRQGGADTQYF. Supplemented by reference TRBV18 and TRBJ2-3, the full variable domain reads NAGVMQNPRHLVRRRGQEARLRCSPMKGHSHVYWYRQLPEEGLKFMVYLQKENIIDESGMPKERFSAEFPKEGPSILRIQQVVRGDSAAYFCASSPRQGGADTQYFGPGTRLTVL.

The V gene is TRBV19, the J gene TRBJ1-5; D remains ambiguous. The CDR3 runs 14 residues. Germline V gene lookup returns CDR1 LNHDA and CDR2 SQIVND (reference sequence). V was trimmed by 3 bases and J by 2 bases, leaving 8 bases between them. CDR3 residues: CASSMEPRNQPQHF. The CDR3 DNA is TGTGCCAGTAGTATGGAGCCGCGCAATCAGCCCCAGCATTTT.

This sequence joins TRBV30 and TRBJ2-5; the match to TRBD2 covers 11 bases. This CDR3 is built from 17 residues. Germline values: CDR1 GTSNPN, CDR2 SVGIG (reference sequence). V was pared by 2 bases and J by 5 bases, with 13 bases of the junction left unmatched. In DNA form, the CDR3 reads TGTGCCTGGAGTCCCGGGCAACTAGCGGGAGTACCCGAGACCCAGTACTTC. Protein: CAWSPGQLAGVPETQYF.

Details on this clone: A junction end diverges from the germline sequence, so it may reflect a read error. The V gene is TRBV2, the J gene TRBJ2-7, with TRBD2 identical over 8 bases. This CDR3 has 17 amino acids. From germline, CDR1 is SNHLY and CDR2 FYNNEI. CDR3 DNA sequence: TGTGCCAGCGGTGAGGCTAGCGGGTCGCTAGTGGAGAAGGGGCAGTACTTC. Its protein is CASGEASGSLVEKGQYF. Full variable domain (missing parts from reference TRBV2 and TRBJ2-7): EPEVTQTPSHQVTQMGQEVILRCVPISNHLYFYWYRQILGQKVEFLVSFYNNEISEKSEIFDDQFSVERPDGSNFTLKIRSTKLEDSAMYFCASGEASGSLVEKGQYFGPGTRLTVT.

J is TRBJ1-2 and V is TRBV28; no clear D. The CDR3 has 14 residues. The V and J ends lost 2 bases and 4 bases respectively, with 11 bases between them. Germline CDR1 is MDHEN and CDR2 is SYDVKM. As DNA, the CDR3 is TGTGCCAGCAGTTTAGTACAGTCTTTCTATGGCTACACCTTC. The encoded protein is CASSLVQSFYGYTF.

The CDR3 DNA is TGTGCCAGCAGCCAAGGGTCGAGGACTAGTTCTTTCTTC. Translating it yields CASSQGSRTSSFF. The chain employs TRBV11-2 and TRBJ2-1; 7 bases match TRBD2. This CDR3 region has 13 residues. Trimming cost V 5 bases and J 16 bases; bases outside gene matches: 14. CDR1 and CDR2 from the germline V gene are SGHAT and FQNNGV.

The chain combines TRBV6-5 with TRBJ2-5, with D maybe TRBD2 (5 bases). V lost 5 bases, J lost 3 bases, and 7 bases lay in between. The CDR3 sequence is 12 residues long. Germline V gives CDR1 MNHEY, CDR2 SVGAGI. CDR3 loop: CASSTGEETQYF. In nucleotides, the CDR3 is TGTGCCAGCAGTACCGGGGAAGAGACCCAGTACTTC.

The chain recombines TRBV28 with TRBJ1-5; 9 bases are a match to TRBD1. V shed 6 bases and J 6 bases; nucleotides not matched to a gene: 6. There are 14 residues in the CDR3. Per the germline V gene, CDR1 is MDHEN and CDR2 is SYDVKM. CDR3 sequence (DNA): TGTGCCAGCAGGACTACAGGGGGCGGTCAGCCCCAGCATTTT. Protein: CASRTTGGGQPQHF.

This clone has more than one count but fewer than ten. This sequence joins TRBV5-1 and TRBJ1-2; 12 nucleotides agree with TRBD1. The CDR3 has 15 residues. Germline V CDR1 and CDR2: SGHRS, YFSETQ. V was pared by 4 bases and J by 2 bases, with 3 bases of the junction left unmatched. CDR3 nucleotide sequence: TGCGCCAGCAGCGAGGGGACAGGGGGCAACTATGGCTACACCTTC. Translation gives CASSEGTGGNYGYTF.